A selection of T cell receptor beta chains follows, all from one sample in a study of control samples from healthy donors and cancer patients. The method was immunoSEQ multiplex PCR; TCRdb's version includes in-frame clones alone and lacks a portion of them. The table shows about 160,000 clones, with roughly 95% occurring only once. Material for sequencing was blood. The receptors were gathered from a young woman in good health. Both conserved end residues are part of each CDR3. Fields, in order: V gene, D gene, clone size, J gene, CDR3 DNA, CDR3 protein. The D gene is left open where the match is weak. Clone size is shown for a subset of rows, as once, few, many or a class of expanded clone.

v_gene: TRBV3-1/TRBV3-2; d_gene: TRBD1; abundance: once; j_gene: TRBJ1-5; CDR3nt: TGTGCCAGCAGCCGTGGACAGGGGGGAAGTCAGCCCCAGCATTTT; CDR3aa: CASSRGQGGSQPQHF
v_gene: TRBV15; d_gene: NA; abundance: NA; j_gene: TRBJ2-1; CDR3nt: TGTGCCACCAGCAGGCGCGGGATCCGATACAATGAGCAGTTCTTC; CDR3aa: CATSRRGIRYNEQFF
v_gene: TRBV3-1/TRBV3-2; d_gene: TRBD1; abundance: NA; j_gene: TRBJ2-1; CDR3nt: TGTGCCAGCAGCCAACTAAGGGGACAGAGGTACAATGAGCAGTTCTTC; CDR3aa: CASSQLRGQRYNEQFF
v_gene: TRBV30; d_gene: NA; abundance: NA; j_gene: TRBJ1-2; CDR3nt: TGTGCCTGGAACACCCGGCAGGGAGGTAGCTATGGCTACACCTTC; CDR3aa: CAWNTRQGGSYGYTF
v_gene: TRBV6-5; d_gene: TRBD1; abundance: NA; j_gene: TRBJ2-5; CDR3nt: TGTGCCAGCAGTCCACGGACAGGTGGAGAGACCCAGTACTTC; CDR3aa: CASSPRTGGETQYF
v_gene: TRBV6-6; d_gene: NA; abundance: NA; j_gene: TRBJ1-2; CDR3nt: TGTGCCAGCAGCGTTACGTCGGGTTCGGGTGGCTACACCTTC; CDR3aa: CASSVTSGSGGYTF
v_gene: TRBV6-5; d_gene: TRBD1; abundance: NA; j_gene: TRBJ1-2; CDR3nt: TGTGCCACCCGACAGGGTACCCTCTATGGCTACACCTTC; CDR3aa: CATRQGTLYGYTF
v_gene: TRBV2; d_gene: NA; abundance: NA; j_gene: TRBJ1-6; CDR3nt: TGTGCCAGCAGTGAAGCCAGGGATAATTCACCCCTCCACTTT; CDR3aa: CASSEARDNSPLHF
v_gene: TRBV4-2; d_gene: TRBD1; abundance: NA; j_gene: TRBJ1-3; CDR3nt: TGTGCCAGCAGCCGACCGGGACAGGGGAGCGGAAACACCATATATTTT; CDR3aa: CASSRPGQGSGNTIYF
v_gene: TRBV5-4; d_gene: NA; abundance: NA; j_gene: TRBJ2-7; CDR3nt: TGTGCCAGCAGCTTTGGACTTCGAGCCTCCTACGAGCAGTACTTC; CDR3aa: CASSFGLRASYEQYF